This TCR beta chain originates from a study of OX40 agonist ivuxolimab in advanced cancers. V shed 7 bases, J shed 2 bases, and the junction held 1 base outside the gene matches. Per the germline V gene, CDR1 is LNHDA and CDR2 is SQIVND (reference sequence). The CDR3 contains 14 residues. Baseline was the first blood sampling point, followed by cycle 4 day 1 and cycle 7 day 1. The count of this clone is one. Its specificity is unknown. Points from the study as a whole: The antigen specificity of the peripheral T cells (those that were expanded) was not determined. Low normalized clonal expansion also occurred in some nonresponding patients. Both CD4+ and CD8+ T cell populations in blood had undergone clonal expansion by week 6 at 0.1 to 3.0 mg/kg.

The protocol was immunoSEQ multiplex PCR, while the TCRdb copy is restricted to in-frame clones and leaves out a portion. Here the sample spans tens of thousands of clones, roughly 87% being singletons. The material sequenced was CD4+ or CD8+ T cells sorted from blood, taken in a trial of the OX40 agonist ivuxolimab. The origin of this receptor is an adult with an advanced solid tumor such as melanoma, head and neck, liver or kidney cancer. V is TRBV19 and J is TRBJ2-1, with 11 bases fitting TRBD2. This CDR3 is CASNSGRAYNEQFF. The CDR3 region has the DNA TGTGCCAGTAATAGCGGGAGGGCCTACAATGAGCAGTTCTTC.